The 3 T cell receptor beta chains listed next were all sequenced from one sample in a study of cytomegalovirus exposure and HLA in healthy donors. The PCR ran on 60 Vbeta and 13 Jbeta primers. Only in-frame clones appear in the TCRdb table, and some are missing; sequencing was by immunoSEQ multiplex PCR. The sample shows over 150,000 clones, 65% to 80% of them seen only once. The sequencing input was PBMCs. These receptors were collected from a man aged 30 to 39 in good health and CMV-seropositive.

The J gene is TRBJ1-1, the V gene TRBV30; D remains ambiguous. Germline V CDR1 and CDR2: GTSNPN, SVGIG (reference sequence). The CDR3 covers 13 residues. Trimming cost V 5 bases and J 8 bases, with 18 bases left between them. CDR3: CAWSPLDGLEAFF. The CDR3 DNA reads TGTGCCTGGTCCCCCCTAGACGGCTTAGAAGCTTTCTTT.

This clone was found a few times. J is TRBJ2-2 and V is TRBV2, with 9 bases fitting TRBD2. The CDR3 is 13 amino acids. J lost 5 bases, V lost 8 bases, and 3 bases had no gene match. Germline assignment: CDR1 SNHLY and CDR2 FYNNEI. CDR3 sequence: CASESGGTGELFF. CDR3 sequence (DNA): TGTGCCAGCGAGAGCGGGGGGACCGGGGAGCTGTTTTTT.

The chain is built from TRBV6-1 and TRBJ2-3, with a possible D match to TRBD1 (5 bases). Looked up from germline, CDR1 is MNHNS and CDR2 is SASEGT. The CDR3 is 13 amino acids. Trimming removed 7 bases at V and 4 bases at J, with 12 bases between. The CDR3 reads CASTVREADTQYF. As DNA, the CDR3 is TGTGCCAGCACAGTCAGGGAAGCAGATACGCAGTATTTT.